A selection of T cell receptor beta chains follows, all from one sample in a study of T cell changes during pregnancy in multiple sclerosis. The data were produced by immunoSEQ multiplex PCR, yet TCRdb's version contains in-frame clones alone and is incomplete. The table lists tens of thousands of clones, 80% to 95% of them singletons, with roughly 1% in the top ten. Sequencing used peripheral blood, obtained in the first trimester of pregnancy. Receptor source: a female donor with multiple sclerosis, enrolled in a pregnancy study. Both conserved end residues are trimmed from each CDR3. D genes are given only for firm matches. Clone size is given for some rows only: seen once, a few or many times, or a class if the clone is expanded.

abundance: -
d_gene: TRBD1
v_gene: TRBV29-1
j_gene: TRBJ1-1
CDR3aa: SVPQGEVMNTEAF

abundance: -
d_gene: -
v_gene: TRBV7-6
j_gene: TRBJ2-5
CDR3aa: ASSSYRDRPGLQGQETQY

abundance: -
d_gene: -
v_gene: TRBV11-2
j_gene: TRBJ1-1
CDR3aa: ASSPDGLEAF

abundance: -
d_gene: TRBD1
v_gene: TRBV6-4
j_gene: TRBJ1-1
CDR3aa: ASSEQGSTEAF

abundance: -
d_gene: TRBD2
v_gene: TRBV7-8
j_gene: TRBJ2-1
CDR3aa: ASSLLAGSDNEQF

abundance: -
d_gene: -
v_gene: TRBV18
j_gene: TRBJ1-5
CDR3aa: ASSPGGNLGNQPQH

abundance: -
d_gene: -
v_gene: TRBV11-2
j_gene: TRBJ1-3
CDR3aa: ASSLAGDSYREIY

abundance: -
d_gene: TRBD2
v_gene: TRBV5-1
j_gene: TRBJ2-1
CDR3aa: ASSLTSGGRSSYNEQF

abundance: -
d_gene: -
v_gene: TRBV18
j_gene: TRBJ2-6
CDR3aa: ASSPTGLGANVLT

abundance: -
d_gene: -
v_gene: TRBV6-1
j_gene: TRBJ2-3
CDR3aa: ASSERGPDRARARTDTQY

abundance: -
d_gene: -
v_gene: TRBV7-2
j_gene: TRBJ2-5
CDR3aa: ASSLARRGREETQY

abundance: -
d_gene: TRBD1
v_gene: TRBV4-3
j_gene: TRBJ2-2
CDR3aa: ASSPGQGRFAGELF

abundance: -
d_gene: -
v_gene: TRBV4-1
j_gene: TRBJ1-1
CDR3aa: ASSVGRTEAF

abundance: -
d_gene: TRBD2
v_gene: TRBV29-1
j_gene: TRBJ2-2
CDR3aa: SVSGLAGKVDTGELF

abundance: once
d_gene: TRBD1
v_gene: TRBV11-2
j_gene: TRBJ2-3
CDR3aa: ASSSGQGMDTQY

abundance: -
d_gene: TRBD2
v_gene: TRBV7-9
j_gene: TRBJ2-3
CDR3aa: ASSLAGGRTDTQY

abundance: -
d_gene: -
v_gene: TRBV4-2
j_gene: TRBJ1-6
CDR3aa: ASSHARDARGSPLH

abundance: -
d_gene: -
v_gene: TRBV4-1
j_gene: TRBJ2-1
CDR3aa: ASSPGAEQF

abundance: -
d_gene: -
v_gene: TRBV4-1
j_gene: TRBJ2-3
CDR3aa: ASSQGTTGVLDTQY

abundance: -
d_gene: -
v_gene: TRBV4-1
j_gene: TRBJ2-7
CDR3aa: ASSTGYDEQY

abundance: -
d_gene: -
v_gene: TRBV15
j_gene: TRBJ1-1
CDR3aa: ATNNPTGNTEAF

abundance: -
d_gene: TRBD2
v_gene: TRBV10-3
j_gene: TRBJ2-2
CDR3aa: AISLLAELTGELF

abundance: once
d_gene: -
v_gene: TRBV7-9
j_gene: TRBJ2-1
CDR3aa: ASSLLGSSYNEQF

abundance: once
d_gene: TRBD1
v_gene: TRBV29-1
j_gene: TRBJ2-2
CDR3aa: SVGQTGANTGELF

abundance: -
d_gene: -
v_gene: TRBV6-1
j_gene: TRBJ2-7
CDR3aa: ASSVHYEQY

abundance: -
d_gene: -
v_gene: TRBV11-2
j_gene: TRBJ1-5
CDR3aa: ASSSGTYQPQH

abundance: -
d_gene: -
v_gene: TRBV7-9
j_gene: TRBJ2-2
CDR3aa: ASSPRTAGELF

abundance: -
d_gene: TRBD1
v_gene: TRBV19
j_gene: TRBJ2-1
CDR3aa: ASSKSTGGRFSEQF

abundance: -
d_gene: -
v_gene: TRBV29-1
j_gene: TRBJ1-2
CDR3aa: SVVGSPDKIYGYT

abundance: -
d_gene: -
v_gene: TRBV6-6
j_gene: TRBJ2-5
CDR3aa: ASSYSTNQETQY

abundance: -
d_gene: TRBD1
v_gene: TRBV5-1
j_gene: TRBJ2-1
CDR3aa: ASSQEPGQVYNEQF

abundance: -
d_gene: -
v_gene: TRBV11-3
j_gene: TRBJ2-2
CDR3aa: ASSFRDGELF

abundance: -
d_gene: TRBD1
v_gene: TRBV28
j_gene: TRBJ1-4
CDR3aa: ASSLLSGTGVRSNEKLF

abundance: once
d_gene: TRBD1
v_gene: TRBV19
j_gene: TRBJ1-5
CDR3aa: ASSSGQGANQPQH

abundance: once
d_gene: -
v_gene: TRBV9
j_gene: TRBJ2-5
CDR3aa: ASSVDSRVGQETQY

abundance: -
d_gene: -
v_gene: TRBV9
j_gene: TRBJ1-2
CDR3aa: ASSARSGDGGYT

abundance: -
d_gene: TRBD2
v_gene: TRBV30
j_gene: TRBJ2-1
CDR3aa: AWRLAGWVNEQF

abundance: -
d_gene: TRBD2
v_gene: TRBV6-1
j_gene: TRBJ2-1
CDR3aa: ASSDGVAGGQYNEQF